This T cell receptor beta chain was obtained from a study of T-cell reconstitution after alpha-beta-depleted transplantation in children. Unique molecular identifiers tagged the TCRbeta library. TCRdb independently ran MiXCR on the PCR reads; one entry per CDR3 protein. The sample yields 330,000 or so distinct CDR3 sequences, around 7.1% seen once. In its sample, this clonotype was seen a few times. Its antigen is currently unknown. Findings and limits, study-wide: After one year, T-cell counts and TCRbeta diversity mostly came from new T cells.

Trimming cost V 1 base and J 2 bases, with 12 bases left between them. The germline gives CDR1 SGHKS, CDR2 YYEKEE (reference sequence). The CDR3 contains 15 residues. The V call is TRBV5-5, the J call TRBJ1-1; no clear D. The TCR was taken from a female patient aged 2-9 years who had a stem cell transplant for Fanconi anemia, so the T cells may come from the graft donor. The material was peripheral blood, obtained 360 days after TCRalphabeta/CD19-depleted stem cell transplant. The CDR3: CASSLFHRSNTEAFF. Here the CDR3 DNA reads TGTGCCAGCAGCTTGTTTCACAGATCTAACACTGAAGCTTTCTTT. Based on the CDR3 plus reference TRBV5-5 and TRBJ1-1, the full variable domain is DAGVTQSPTHLIKTRGQQVTLRCSPISGHKSVSWYQQVLGQGPQFIFQYYEKEERGRGNFPDRFSARQFPNYSSELNVNALLLGDSALYLCASSLFHRSNTEAFFGQGTRLTVV.